The T cell receptor (beta chain) under discussion was sequenced for a study of T-cell reconstitution after alpha-beta-depleted transplantation in children. Study outcomes and limitations: Most T-cell counts and diversity one year after the transplant came from T cells that were newly produced. By about two months after transplant, alpha-beta T cells reportedly arose from several hundred graft clones that had expanded.

The CDR3 sequence is 15 residues long. Germline V gene sequence: CDR1 MNHEY, CDR2 SVGEGT. V dropped 4 bases and J dropped 7 bases, with 17 bases sitting between them. Concerning this clonotype: Its antigen is not identified.

The TCRbeta library incorporated unique molecular identifiers. In TCRdb, the PCR reads were re-called with MiXCR into one record per CDR3 protein. Here the sample spans a few hundred thousand distinct CDR3 sequences, more than 20% being singletons. V usage is TRBV6-2 or TRBV6-3 and J usage is TRBJ1-5; D might be TRBD1 (6 bases). The receptor's source is a male patient between 10 and 17 years old who had a stem cell transplant for acute lymphoblastic leukemia, so the T cells may come from the graft donor. Source: PBMCs, mostly from graft donor cells, taken 180 days after TCRalphabeta/CD19-depleted stem cell transplant. The CDR3 protein is CASSSPGASVQPQHF. The CDR3 coding sequence is TGTGCCAGCAGTTCCCCAGGGGCGAGTGTCCAGCCCCAGCATTTT.